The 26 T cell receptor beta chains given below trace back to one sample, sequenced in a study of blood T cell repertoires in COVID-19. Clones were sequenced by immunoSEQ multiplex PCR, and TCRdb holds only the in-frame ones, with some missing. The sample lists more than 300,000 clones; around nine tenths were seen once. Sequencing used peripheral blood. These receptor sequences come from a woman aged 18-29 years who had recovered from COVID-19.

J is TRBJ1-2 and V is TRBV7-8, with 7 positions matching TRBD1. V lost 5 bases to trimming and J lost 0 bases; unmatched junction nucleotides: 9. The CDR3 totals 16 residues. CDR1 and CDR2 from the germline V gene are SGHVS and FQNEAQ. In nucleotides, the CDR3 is TGTGCCAGCAGCCCCCGGACAGGTCGAGCTAACTATGGCTACACCTTC. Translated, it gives CASSPRTGRANYGYTF.

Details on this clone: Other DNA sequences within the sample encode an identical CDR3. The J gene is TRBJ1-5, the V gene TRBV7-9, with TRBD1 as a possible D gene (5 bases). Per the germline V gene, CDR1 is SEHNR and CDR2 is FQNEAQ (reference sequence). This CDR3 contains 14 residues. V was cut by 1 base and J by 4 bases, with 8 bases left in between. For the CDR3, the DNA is TGTGCCAGCAGCTTAGGGGGGGGGAATCAGCCCCAGCATTTT. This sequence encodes CASSLGGGNQPQHF. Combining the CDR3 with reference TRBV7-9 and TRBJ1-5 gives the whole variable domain DTGVSQNPRHKITKRGQNVTFRCDPISEHNRLYWYRQTLGQGPEFLTYFQNEAQLEKSRLLSDRFSAERPKGSFSTLEIQRTEQGDSAMYLCASSLGGGNQPQHFGDGTRLSIL.

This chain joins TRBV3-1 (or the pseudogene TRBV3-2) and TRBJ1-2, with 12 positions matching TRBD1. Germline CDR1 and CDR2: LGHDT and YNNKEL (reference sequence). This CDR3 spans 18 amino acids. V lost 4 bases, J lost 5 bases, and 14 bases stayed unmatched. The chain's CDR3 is CASSLKPGQGASGYGYTF. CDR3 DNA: TGTGCCAGCAGCCTCAAACCGGGACAGGGGGCGTCGGGGTATGGCTACACCTTC.

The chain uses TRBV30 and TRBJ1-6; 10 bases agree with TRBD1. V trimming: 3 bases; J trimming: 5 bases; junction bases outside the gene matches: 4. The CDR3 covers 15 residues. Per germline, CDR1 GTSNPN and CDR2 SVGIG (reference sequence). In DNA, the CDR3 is TGTGCCTGGAGGGGGACAGGGGACCATAATTCACCCCTCCACTTT. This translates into CAWRGTGDHNSPLHF.

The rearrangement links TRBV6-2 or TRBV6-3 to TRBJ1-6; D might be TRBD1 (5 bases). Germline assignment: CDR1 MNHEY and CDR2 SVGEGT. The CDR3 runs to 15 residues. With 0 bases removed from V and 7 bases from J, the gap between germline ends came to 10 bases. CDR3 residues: CASSYSAGLNSPLHF. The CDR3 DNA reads TGTGCCAGCAGTTACTCAGCAGGGTTGAATTCACCCCTCCACTTT.

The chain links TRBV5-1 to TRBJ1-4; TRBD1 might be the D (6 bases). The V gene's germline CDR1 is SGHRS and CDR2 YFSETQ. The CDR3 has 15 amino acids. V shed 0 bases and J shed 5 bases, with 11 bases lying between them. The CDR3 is CASSLEAGVNEKLFF. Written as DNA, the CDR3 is TGCGCCAGCAGCTTGGAGGCAGGGGTGAATGAAAAACTGTTTTTT. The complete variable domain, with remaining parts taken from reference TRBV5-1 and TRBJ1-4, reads KAGVTQTPRYLIKTRGQQVTLSCSPISGHRSVSWYQQTPGQGLQFLFEYFSETQRNKGNFPGRFSGRQFSNSRSEMNVSTLELGDSALYLCASSLEAGVNEKLFFGSGTQLSVL.

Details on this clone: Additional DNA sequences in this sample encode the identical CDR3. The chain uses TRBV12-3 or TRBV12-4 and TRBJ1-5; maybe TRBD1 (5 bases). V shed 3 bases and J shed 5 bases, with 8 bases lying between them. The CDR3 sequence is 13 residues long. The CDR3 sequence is CASSFGGDQPQHF. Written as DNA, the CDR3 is TGTGCCAGCAGTTTCGGGGGGGATCAGCCCCAGCATTTT.

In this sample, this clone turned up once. CDR3 region: CASSLDLNSGSSYEQYV. CDR3 coding DNA: TGTGCCAGCAGCTTAGATCTTAATAGCGGGAGCTCCTACGAGCAGTACGTC. This rearrangement joins TRBV11-2 to TRBJ2-7; 9 nucleotides match TRBD2. The J segment lost 0 bases and the V segment lost 0 bases, leaving 6 bases of the junction unmatched. This CDR3 is built from 17 residues. Germline values: CDR1 SGHAT, CDR2 FQNNGV.

The CDR3 loop is CAISQGGGYTF. CDR3 DNA sequence: TGTGCCATCTCACAGGGGGGTGGCTACACCTTC. J is TRBJ1-2 and V is TRBV25-1, with TRBD1 identical over 8 bases. CDR3 size: 11 residues. Germline V lookup: CDR1 MGHDK, CDR2 SYGVNS. Trimming at V came to 10 bases and at J to 7 bases, leaving 5 bases not matched to a gene.

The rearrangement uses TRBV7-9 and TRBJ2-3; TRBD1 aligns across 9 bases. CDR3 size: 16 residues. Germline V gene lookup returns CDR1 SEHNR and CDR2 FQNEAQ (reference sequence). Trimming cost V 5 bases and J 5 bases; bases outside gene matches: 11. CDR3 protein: CASSLVRTGVEDTQYF. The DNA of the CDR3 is TGTGCCAGCAGCCTAGTGAGGACAGGGGTGGAAGATACGCAGTATTTT.

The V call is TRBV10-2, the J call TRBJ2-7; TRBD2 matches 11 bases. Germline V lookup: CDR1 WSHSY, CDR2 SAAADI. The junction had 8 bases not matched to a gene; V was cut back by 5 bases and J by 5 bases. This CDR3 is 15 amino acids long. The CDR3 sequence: CASSIAGGPFDEQYV. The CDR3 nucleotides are TGCGCCAGCAGTATAGCGGGAGGGCCGTTCGACGAGCAGTACGTC.

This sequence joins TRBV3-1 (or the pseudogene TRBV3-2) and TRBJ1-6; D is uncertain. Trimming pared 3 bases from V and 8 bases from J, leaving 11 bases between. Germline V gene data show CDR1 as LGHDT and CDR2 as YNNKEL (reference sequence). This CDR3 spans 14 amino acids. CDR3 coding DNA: TGTGCCAGCAGCCATGGCGTTGGGCATTCACCCCTCCACTTT. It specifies CASSHGVGHSPLHF.

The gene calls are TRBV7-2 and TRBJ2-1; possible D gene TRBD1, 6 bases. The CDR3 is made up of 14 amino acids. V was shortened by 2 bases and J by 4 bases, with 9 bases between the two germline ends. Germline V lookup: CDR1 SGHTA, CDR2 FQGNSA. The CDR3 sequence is CASSLTQGYNEQFF. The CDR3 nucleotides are TGTGCCAGCAGCTTAACACAGGGTTACAATGAGCAGTTCTTC.

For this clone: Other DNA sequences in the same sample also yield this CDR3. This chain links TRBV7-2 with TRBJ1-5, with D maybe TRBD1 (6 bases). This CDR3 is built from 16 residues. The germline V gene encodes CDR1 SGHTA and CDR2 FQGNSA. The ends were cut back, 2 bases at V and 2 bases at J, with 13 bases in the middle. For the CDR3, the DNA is TGTGCCAGCAGCTTACGGGCAGGGGAAGGCAATCAGCCCCAGCATTTT. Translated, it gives CASSLRAGEGNQPQHF. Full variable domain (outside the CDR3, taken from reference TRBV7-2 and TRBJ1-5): GAGVSQSPSNKVTEKGKDVELRCDPISGHTALYWYRQSLGQGLEFLIYFQGNSAPDKSGLPSDRFSAERTGGSVSTLTIQRTQQEDSAVYLCASSLRAGEGNQPQHFGDGTRLSIL.

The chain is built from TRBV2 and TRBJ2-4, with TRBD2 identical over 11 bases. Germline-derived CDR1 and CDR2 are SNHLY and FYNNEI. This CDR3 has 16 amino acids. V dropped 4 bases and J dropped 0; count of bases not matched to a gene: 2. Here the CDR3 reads CASSALAGGAKNIQYF. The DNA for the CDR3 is TGTGCCAGCAGTGCCCTAGCGGGAGGAGCCAAAAACATTCAGTACTTC.

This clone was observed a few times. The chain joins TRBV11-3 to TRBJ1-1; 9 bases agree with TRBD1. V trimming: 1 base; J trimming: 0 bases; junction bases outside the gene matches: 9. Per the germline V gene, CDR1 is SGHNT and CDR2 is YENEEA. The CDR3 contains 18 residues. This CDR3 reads CASSLGDRVRVMNTEAFF. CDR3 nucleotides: TGTGCCAGCAGCTTAGGGGACAGGGTTCGGGTAATGAACACTGAAGCTTTCTTT. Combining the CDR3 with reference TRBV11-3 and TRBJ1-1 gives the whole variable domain EAGVVQSPRYKIIEKKQPVAFWCNPISGHNTLYWYLQNLGQGPELLIRYENEEAVDDSQLPKDRFSAERLKGVDSTLKIQPAELGDSAVYLCASSLGDRVRVMNTEAFFGQGTRLTVV.

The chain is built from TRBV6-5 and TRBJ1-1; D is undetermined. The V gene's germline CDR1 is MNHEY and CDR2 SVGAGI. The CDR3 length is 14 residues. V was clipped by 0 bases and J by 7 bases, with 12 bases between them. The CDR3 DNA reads TGTGCCAGCAGTTACTCTCTGAGGGAGATTGAAGCTTTCTTT. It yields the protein CASSYSLREIEAFF.

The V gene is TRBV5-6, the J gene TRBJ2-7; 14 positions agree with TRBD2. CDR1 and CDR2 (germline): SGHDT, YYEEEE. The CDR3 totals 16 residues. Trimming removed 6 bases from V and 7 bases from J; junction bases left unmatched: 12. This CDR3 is CASKMVGTSGRREQYV. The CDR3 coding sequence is TGTGCCAGCAAGATGGTGGGGACTAGCGGGAGAAGGGAGCAGTACGTC.

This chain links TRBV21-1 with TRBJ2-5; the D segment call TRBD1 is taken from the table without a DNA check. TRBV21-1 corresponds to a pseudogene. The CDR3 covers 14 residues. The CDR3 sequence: CASRRQGACETQYF. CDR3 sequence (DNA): TGTGCCAGCAGGAGACAGGGGGCTTGTGAGACCCAGTACTTC.

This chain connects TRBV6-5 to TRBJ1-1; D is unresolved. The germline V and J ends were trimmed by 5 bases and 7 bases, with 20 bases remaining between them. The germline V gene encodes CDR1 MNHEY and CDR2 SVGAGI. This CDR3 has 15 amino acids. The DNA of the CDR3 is TGTGCCAGCAGTAGGTATCCAGCGAGGATAGGTGAAGCTTTCTTT. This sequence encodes CASSRYPARIGEAFF.

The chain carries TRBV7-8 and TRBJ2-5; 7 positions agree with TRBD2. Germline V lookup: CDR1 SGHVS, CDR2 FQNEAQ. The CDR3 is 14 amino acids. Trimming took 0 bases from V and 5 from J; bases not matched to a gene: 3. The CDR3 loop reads CASSLAPRGETQYF. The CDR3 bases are TGTGCCAGCAGCTTAGCGCCGCGGGGGGAGACCCAGTACTTC. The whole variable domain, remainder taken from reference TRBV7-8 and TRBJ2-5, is GAGVSQSPRYKVAKRGQDVALRCDPISGHVSLFWYQQALGQGPEFLTYFQNEAQLDKSGLPSDRFFAERPEGSVSTLKIQRTQQEDSAVYLCASSLAPRGETQYFGPGTRLLVL.

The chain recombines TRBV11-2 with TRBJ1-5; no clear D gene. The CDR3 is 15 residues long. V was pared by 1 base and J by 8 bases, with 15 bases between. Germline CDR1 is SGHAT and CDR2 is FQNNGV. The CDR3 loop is CASSLGRTAPEPQHF. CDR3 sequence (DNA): TGTGCCAGCAGCTTAGGGAGGACCGCCCCGGAGCCCCAGCATTTT. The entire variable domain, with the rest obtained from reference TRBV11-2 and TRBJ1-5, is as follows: EAGVAQSPRYKIIEKRQSVAFWCNPISGHATLYWYQQILGQGPKLLIQFQNNGVVDDSQLPKDRFSAERLKGVDSTLKIQPAKLEDSAVYLCASSLGRTAPEPQHFGDGTRLSIL.

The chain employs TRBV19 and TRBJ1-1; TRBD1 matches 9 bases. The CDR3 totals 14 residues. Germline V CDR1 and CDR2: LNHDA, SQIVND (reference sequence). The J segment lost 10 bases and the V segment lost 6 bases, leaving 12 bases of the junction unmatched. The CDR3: CASSLHRGRIGAFF. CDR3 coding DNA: TGTGCCAGTAGCCTTCACAGGGGGCGGATCGGAGCTTTCTTT.

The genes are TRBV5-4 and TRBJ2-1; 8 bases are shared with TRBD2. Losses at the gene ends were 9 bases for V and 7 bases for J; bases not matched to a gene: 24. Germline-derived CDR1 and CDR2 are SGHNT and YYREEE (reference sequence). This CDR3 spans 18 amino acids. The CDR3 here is CATPRGSGTNPKYNEQFF. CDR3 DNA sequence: TGTGCCACCCCTCGGGGTAGCGGGACCAATCCGAAATATAATGAGCAGTTCTTC.

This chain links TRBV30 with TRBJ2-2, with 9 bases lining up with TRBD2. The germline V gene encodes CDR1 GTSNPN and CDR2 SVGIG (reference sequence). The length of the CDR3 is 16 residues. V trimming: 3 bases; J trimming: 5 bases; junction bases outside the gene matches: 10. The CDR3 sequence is CAWRARSGSGTGELFF. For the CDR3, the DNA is TGTGCCTGGAGGGCCCGTAGCGGGAGCGGGACCGGGGAGCTGTTTTTT.

The CDR3 DNA reads as TGTGCCAGCAGCCCTCCGACAGGGGGCGTTCGTCAGCCCCAGCATTTT. It yields the protein CASSPPTGGVRQPQHF. The J gene is TRBJ1-5, the V gene TRBV7-2; 10 bases line up with TRBD1. The junction had 10 bases not matched to a gene; V was cut back by 5 bases and J by 6 bases. The CDR3 is made up of 16 amino acids. Germline loops: CDR1 SGHTA, CDR2 FQGNSA.